These 2 T cell receptor beta chains were all obtained from the same sample, sequenced in a study of early stage breast cancer tumors. Sequenced by immunoSEQ multiplex PCR; TCRdb stores in-frame clones only, minus some. The table records more than 8,500 clones, 66% of them present only once. The specimen sequenced was breast tumor tissue. The receptor source for this set is a person aged 50-59 years with breast cancer.

V gene TRBV19 combines with J gene TRBJ1-5; 8 bases fit TRBD1. The germline gives CDR1 LNHDA, CDR2 SQIVND (reference sequence). The CDR3 consists of 15 residues. Trimming at V came to 7 bases and at J to 6 bases, leaving 11 bases not matched to a gene. The CDR3 DNA reads as TGTGCCAGTACTTTTCGTGACAGGGGTGGTCAGCCCCAGCATTTT. Its protein is CASTFRDRGGQPQHF.

The chain uses TRBV4-2 and TRBJ1-6; no reliable D call. V was trimmed by 0 bases and J by 8 bases, leaving 17 bases between them. CDR1 is LGHNA and CDR2 is YNFKEQ in the germline V gene. This CDR3 has 17 amino acids. The CDR3: CASSQDGVGNTDSPLHF. The CDR3, as DNA: TGTGCCAGCAGCCAAGACGGGGTGGGGAATACGGATTCACCCCTCCACTTT.